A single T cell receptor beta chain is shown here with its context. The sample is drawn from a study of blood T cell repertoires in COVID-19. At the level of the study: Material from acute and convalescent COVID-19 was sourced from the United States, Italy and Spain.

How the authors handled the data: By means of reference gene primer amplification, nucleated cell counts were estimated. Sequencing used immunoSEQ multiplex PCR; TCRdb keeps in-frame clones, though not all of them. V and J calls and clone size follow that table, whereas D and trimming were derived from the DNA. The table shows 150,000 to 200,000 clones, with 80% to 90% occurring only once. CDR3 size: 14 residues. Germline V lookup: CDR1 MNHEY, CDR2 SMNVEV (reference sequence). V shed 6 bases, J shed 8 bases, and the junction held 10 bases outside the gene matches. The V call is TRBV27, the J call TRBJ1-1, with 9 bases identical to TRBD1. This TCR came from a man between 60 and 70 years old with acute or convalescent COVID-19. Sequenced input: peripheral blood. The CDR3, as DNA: TGTGCCAGCAGCCGGGACAGGGCTCCCTCGGAAGCTTTCTTT. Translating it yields CASSRDRAPSEAFF.